One sample yielded the 27 T cell receptor beta chains listed below, sequenced in a study of early T cells in non-severe SARS-CoV-2 infection. TCRdb re-analysed the 5' RACE reads in MiXCR, keeping a single row per CDR3 protein. This table holds about 60,000 distinct CDR3 sequences, less than 20% found once. This material consisted of whole blood, taken at baseline. The receptors stem from an adult who was a healthcare worker with PCR-confirmed SARS-CoV-2 infection or an uninfected control (not recorded which).

The chain uses TRBV7-9 and TRBJ2-5; 9 nucleotides agree with TRBD2. V lost 5 bases and J lost 4; bases outside the gene matches: 5. Germline CDR1 and CDR2: SEHNR and FQNEAQ (reference sequence). This CDR3 is 14 amino acids long. CDR3 residues: CASSPSAGGETQYF. In nucleotides, the CDR3 is TGTGCCAGCAGCCCATCAGCGGGAGGAGAGACCCAGTACTTC.

V gene TRBV6-2 or TRBV6-3 combines with J gene TRBJ2-7; the D gene is possibly TRBD2 (6 bases). This CDR3 region has 12 residues. Germline CDR1 and CDR2: MNHEY and SVGEGT. The germline V and J ends were trimmed by 6 bases and 6 bases, with 12 bases remaining between them. The CDR3 sequence is CASRPTGSEQYF. In nucleotides, the CDR3 is TGTGCCAGCAGGCCCACCGGGAGCGAGCAGTACTTC.

In its sample, this clonotype was seen a few times. The chain is built from TRBV5-4 and TRBJ2-5; 7 nucleotides align to TRBD2. The CDR3 is made up of 15 amino acids. The junction had 7 bases not matched to a gene; V was cut back by 4 bases and J by 1 base. Germline V gives CDR1 SGHNT, CDR2 YYREEE (reference sequence). CDR3 sequence: CASSQDSGLQETQYF. The DNA for the CDR3 is TGTGCCAGCAGCCAAGATAGCGGGCTCCAAGAGACCCAGTACTTC.

This clonotype was seen a few times. This chain links TRBV20-1 with TRBJ1-5; D unresolved. V gave up 3 bases and J gave up 2 bases, with 5 bases separating them. Per germline, CDR1 DFQATT and CDR2 SNEGSKA (reference sequence). The CDR3 contains 12 residues. Here the CDR3 reads CSASDGNQPQHF. The DNA of the CDR3 is TGCAGTGCTAGTGACGGCAATCAGCCCCAGCATTTT.

The chain links TRBV6-1 to TRBJ2-7; D is uncertain. This CDR3 is built from 13 residues. Germline V lookup: CDR1 MNHNS, CDR2 SASEGT. V was clipped by 3 bases and J by 1 base, with 7 bases between them. The CDR3 spells CASSEVRSYEQYF. The DNA of the CDR3 is TGTGCCAGCAGTGAGGTCCGTTCCTACGAGCAGTACTTC.

This clonotype was picked up many times. This chain uses TRBV7-2 with TRBJ2-3, with D perhaps TRBD1 (5 bases). V dropped 4 bases and J dropped 0 bases, with 14 bases sitting between them. The CDR3 extends over 16 amino acids. Germline V gene lookup returns CDR1 SGHTA and CDR2 FQGNSA. This CDR3 reads CASSSPRTRSTDTQYF. The DNA for the CDR3 is TGTGCCAGCAGCTCACCTCGGACACGAAGCACAGATACGCAGTATTTT.

This clonotype has more than one count but fewer than ten. V is TRBV29-1 and J is TRBJ2-1; D not resolved. There are 13 residues in the CDR3. Germline-derived CDR1 and CDR2 are SQVTM and ANQGSEA. Between the trimmed V and J ends, which lost 8 bases and 0 bases, there was a span of 11 bases. The CDR3 loop is CSWAPGSYNEQFF. As DNA, the CDR3 is TGCAGCTGGGCCCCGGGCTCCTACAATGAGCAGTTCTTC.

The rearrangement joins TRBV3-1 to TRBJ1-4, with TRBD1 as a possible D gene (5 bases). Trimming took 3 bases from V and 7 from J, leaving 12 bases between them. CDR1 and CDR2 (germline): LGHDT, YNNKEL (reference sequence). CDR3 length: 14 amino acids. This CDR3 is CASSHQGVPEKLFF. The CDR3 nucleotides are TGTGCCAGCAGCCATCAGGGCGTTCCTGAAAAACTGTTTTTT.

This clonotype was seen only a few times. The rearrangement joins TRBV7-2 to TRBJ2-7; 12 positions agree with TRBD2. This CDR3 has 15 residues. From germline, CDR1 is SGHTA and CDR2 FQGNSA. J gave up 3 bases and V 5 bases, and 5 bases lay outside the gene matches. The CDR3 DNA reads as TGTGCCAGCAGCGTTACTAGCGGGGGGAGCTACGAGCAGTACTTC. It translates to CASSVTSGGSYEQYF.

This clonotype has just a few counts. The chain has TRBV5-1 and TRBJ2-1, with a tentative D call TRBD1 (5 bases). Germline values: CDR1 SGHRS, CDR2 YFSETQ. The CDR3 has 14 amino acids. V was trimmed by 0 bases and J by 6 bases, leaving 10 bases between them. CDR3 sequence: CASSLVDSTNEQFF. CDR3 coding DNA: TGCGCCAGCAGCTTGGTTGACAGTACCAATGAGCAGTTCTTC.

This rearrangement joins TRBV12-3 or TRBV12-4 to TRBJ1-5; tentatively, D is TRBD1 (5 bases). V was shortened by 5 bases and J by 0 bases, with 14 bases between the two germline ends. The CDR3 totals 16 residues. The CDR3 region is CASSPGALGSNQPQHF. Here the CDR3 DNA reads TGTGCCAGCAGTCCTGGGGCCTTAGGTAGCAATCAGCCCCAGCATTTT.

The CDR3 sequence is CASSQTDKTDTQYF. CDR3 nucleotide sequence: TGTGCCAGCAGCCAAACCGACAAGACAGATACGCAGTATTTT. The gene calls are TRBV4-2 and TRBJ2-3; D is undetermined. The CDR3 consists of 14 residues. CDR1 LGHNA and CDR2 YNFKEQ come from the germline V gene. Deletions cut 2 bases from V and 3 bases from J, with 9 bases between.

In this sample, this clonotype turned up many times. As DNA, the CDR3 is TGTGCCAGCAGTGAACAGGGGGCGCAAGCCGGGGAGCTGTTTTTT. Amino acids: CASSEQGAQAGELFF. The chain joins TRBV27 to TRBJ2-2; 9 bases match TRBD1. J was trimmed by 6 bases and V by 5 bases; bases with no gene match: 7. The CDR3 contains 15 residues. Germline V lookup: CDR1 MNHEY, CDR2 SMNVEV (reference sequence).

This clonotype was found a few times. The genes are TRBV29-1 and TRBJ2-1; no definite D call. V was trimmed by 5 bases and J by 13 bases, leaving 12 bases between them. Germline CDR1 SQVTM, CDR2 ANQGSEA. The CDR3 runs to 10 residues. The CDR3 here is CSVSPEIQFF. CDR3 DNA sequence: TGCAGCGTTAGCCCCGAGATACAGTTCTTC.

This chain joins TRBV4-2 and TRBJ1-5, with D perhaps TRBD1 (6 bases). In germline, CDR1 is LGHNA, CDR2 YNFKEQ. There are 15 residues in the CDR3. Trimming took 3 bases from V and 6 from J, leaving 15 bases between them. Written as DNA, the CDR3 is TGTGCCAGCAGCCAGGCTAGCGGGGGCGGTCAGCCCCAGCATTTT. It encodes CASSQASGGGQPQHF.

The chain couples TRBV11-2 to TRBJ1-1, with D unresolved. Deletions cut 3 bases from V and 0 bases from J, with 8 bases between. The CDR3 extends over 14 amino acids. Germline CDR1 reads SGHAT; CDR2 reads FQNNGV. The DNA for the CDR3 is TGTGCCAGCAGCTTCCGGAGAATGAACACTGAAGCTTTCTTT. Its protein is CASSFRRMNTEAFF. The variable domain in full, completed from reference TRBV11-2 and TRBJ1-1, reads EAGVAQSPRYKIIEKRQSVAFWCNPISGHATLYWYQQILGQGPKLLIQFQNNGVVDDSQLPKDRFSAERLKGVDSTLKIQPAKLEDSAVYLCASSFRRMNTEAFFGQGTRLTVV.

The chain uses TRBV7-2 and TRBJ2-7; maybe TRBD1 (5 bases). CDR1 is SGHTA, CDR2 FQGNSA, per germline. V was cut by 4 bases and J by 1 base, with 8 bases left in between. CDR3 length: 13 residues. The CDR3 reads CASSSRQSYEQYF. The CDR3 coding sequence is TGTGCCAGCAGCTCCAGACAGTCCTACGAGCAGTACTTC.

This clonotype was seen only a few times. This chain links TRBV7-6 with TRBJ2-7, with D unresolved. The V and J ends lost 5 bases and 3 bases respectively, with 20 bases between them. Germline assignment: CDR1 SGHVS and CDR2 FNYEAQ. The CDR3 is 16 amino acids. The CDR3 is CASSHRRDGYYYEQYF. In nucleotides, the CDR3 is TGTGCCAGCAGCCATCGTAGAGACGGTTATTACTACGAGCAGTACTTC. The variable domain in full, completed from reference TRBV7-6 and TRBJ2-7, reads GAGVSQSPRYKVTKRGQDVALRCDPISGHVSLYWYRQALGQGPEFLTYFNYEAQQDKSGLPNDRFSAERPEGSISTLTIQRTEQRDSAMYRCASSHRRDGYYYEQYFGPGTRLTVT.

The CDR3, as DNA: TGTGCCAGCAGCTCCTTTGGACAGGGGAGAGAGACCCAGTACTTC. This encodes CASSSFGQGRETQYF. The V call is TRBV7-9, the J call TRBJ2-5; 9 bases map to TRBD1. The V gene end was trimmed by 4 bases and the J gene end by 4 bases; junction bases not matched to a gene: 7. Germline assignment: CDR1 SEHNR and CDR2 FQNEAQ (reference sequence). This CDR3 contains 15 residues.

This clonotype was recorded a few times. The chain links TRBV5-5 to TRBJ1-1; TRBD1 is a possible D gene (5 bases). The CDR3 has 16 residues. The ends were cut back, 2 bases at V and 0 bases at J, with 14 bases in the middle. Germline V gives CDR1 SGHKS, CDR2 YYEKEE (reference sequence). CDR3 amino acids: CASSFGFSGLNTEAFF. The CDR3 DNA is TGTGCCAGCAGCTTTGGATTTTCAGGGCTGAACACTGAAGCTTTCTTT.

This clonotype was observed many times. The V call is TRBV5-4, the J call TRBJ2-5, with 9 bases aligning to TRBD2. V lost 4 bases and J lost 0; bases outside the gene matches: 4. Germline V lookup: CDR1 SGHNT, CDR2 YYREEE (reference sequence). This CDR3 has 15 residues. CDR3 sequence: CASSALAGNQETQYF. The CDR3 DNA follows: TGTGCCAGCAGCGCCCTAGCGGGAAACCAAGAGACCCAGTACTTC. The whole variable domain, remainder taken from reference TRBV5-4 and TRBJ2-5, is ETGVTQSPTHLIKTRGQQVTLRCSSQSGHNTVSWYQQALGQGPQFIFQYYREEENGRGNFPPRFSGLQFPNYSSELNVNALELDDSALYLCASSALAGNQETQYFGPGTRLLVL.

This clonotype was detected a few times. The rearrangement uses TRBV5-1 and TRBJ1-5, with D maybe TRBD1 (5 bases). The V end lost 4 bases, the J end lost 3 bases, and 17 bases lay between the germline ends. The CDR3 is made up of 16 amino acids. Germline-derived CDR1 and CDR2 are SGHRS and YFSETQ. The CDR3 spells CASSENPTDYNQPQHF. As DNA, the CDR3 is TGCGCCAGCAGCGAAAATCCGACAGATTACAATCAGCCCCAGCATTTT.

There are many counts of this clonotype. The chain employs TRBV6-1 and TRBJ1-2; D ambiguous. The CDR3 covers 13 residues. CDR1 and CDR2 (germline): MNHNS, SASEGT. Trimming pared 1 base from V and 3 bases from J, leaving 6 bases between. The CDR3 region has the DNA TGTGCCAGCAGTGAAGGTAGCTACTATGGCTACACCTTC. Its protein product is CASSEGSYYGYTF.

This clonotype was picked up a small number of times. The genes are TRBV5-1 and TRBJ1-1; 7 bases fit TRBD1. Per germline, CDR1 SGHRS and CDR2 YFSETQ. After removal of 3 bases from V and 8 bases from J, the junction contained 4 bases not matched to a gene. This CDR3 region has 12 residues. The CDR3 sequence is CASSYGTEEAFF. For the CDR3, the DNA is TGCGCCAGCAGCTACGGGACAGAGGAAGCTTTCTTT.

For this clonotype: Sequence at one end of the junction differs from germline and may be a read error. This chain connects TRBV7-8 to TRBJ2-7; 7 bases are shared with TRBD1. This CDR3 region has 13 residues. Germline values: CDR1 SGHVS, CDR2 FQNEAQ. This chain's CDR3 is CARSLDRTYEQYF. In DNA, the CDR3 is TGTGCCCGCAGCTTGGACAGGACCTACGAGCAGTACTTC. Using reference TRBV7-8 and TRBJ2-7 for the parts outside the CDR3, the full variable domain is GAGVSQSPRYKVAKRGQDVALRCDPISGHVSLFWYQQALGQGPEFLTYFQNEAQLDKSGLPSDRFFAERPEGSVSTLKIQRTQQEDSAVYLCARSLDRTYEQYFGPGTRLTVT.

This clonotype has a count of ten or more. The chain links TRBV2 to TRBJ2-5; 9 bases are a match to TRBD1. J gave up 3 bases and V 6 bases, and 8 bases lay outside the gene matches. Per the germline V gene, CDR1 is SNHLY and CDR2 is FYNNEI. The CDR3 contains 15 residues. The CDR3 here is CASRERDRAKETQYF. The CDR3 region has the DNA TGTGCCAGCAGGGAAAGGGACAGGGCGAAAGAGACCCAGTACTTC.

The chain employs TRBV2 and TRBJ1-2; no clear D gene. V was shortened by 6 bases and J by 5 bases, with 10 bases between the two germline ends. The CDR3 sequence is 12 residues long. Germline V gene sequence: CDR1 SNHLY, CDR2 FYNNEI. CDR3 coding DNA: TGTGCCAGCAGGGTCCAAGCGTATGGCTACACCTTC. This encodes CASRVQAYGYTF. The full variable domain, rest sourced from reference TRBV2 and TRBJ1-2, is EPEVTQTPSHQVTQMGQEVILRCVPISNHLYFYWYRQILGQKVEFLVSFYNNEISEKSEIFDDQFSVERPDGSNFTLKIRSTKLEDSAMYFCASRVQAYGYTFGSGTRLTVV.